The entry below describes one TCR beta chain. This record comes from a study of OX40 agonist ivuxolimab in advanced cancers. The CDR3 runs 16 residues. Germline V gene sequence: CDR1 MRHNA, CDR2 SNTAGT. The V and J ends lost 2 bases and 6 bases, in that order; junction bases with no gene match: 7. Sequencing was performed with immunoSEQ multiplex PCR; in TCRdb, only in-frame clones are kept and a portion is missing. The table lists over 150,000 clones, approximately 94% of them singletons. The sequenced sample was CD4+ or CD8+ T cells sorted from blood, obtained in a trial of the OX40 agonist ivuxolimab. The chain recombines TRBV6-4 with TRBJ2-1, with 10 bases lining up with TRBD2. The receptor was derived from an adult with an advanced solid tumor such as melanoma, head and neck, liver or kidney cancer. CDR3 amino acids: CASSDPGLAVCNEQFF. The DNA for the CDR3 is TGTGCCAGCAGTGACCCCGGACTAGCGGTCTGCAATGAGCAGTTCTTC.